Listed here are 3 T cell receptor beta chains from one sample, sequenced in a study of T-cell memory formation after mild COVID-19. One entry per CDR3 protein, called by TCRdb with MiXCR from the 5' RACE reads. The table records about 140,000 distinct CDR3 sequences, around 15% of them present only once. The specimen was PBMCs or a T cell subset sorted from them (not recorded which). All receptors derive from an adult woman who had mild COVID-19 (a few samples of this study predate the infection). Cell type and time point are not known.

The chain carries TRBV19 and TRBJ1-5; D gene unclear. V was pared by 3 bases and J by 9 bases, with 12 bases between. This CDR3 contains 13 residues. Per germline, CDR1 LNHDA and CDR2 SQIVND (reference sequence). The CDR3 coding sequence is TGTGCCAGTAGTATGTTATCGACTGGGCCCCAGCATTTT. Protein product: CASSMLSTGPQHF.

This clonotype was recorded at least ten times. The CDR3 is CASGQGFQPQHF. Here the CDR3 DNA reads TGTGCCAGCGGACAGGGTTTTCAGCCCCAGCATTTT. The chain recombines TRBV25-1 with TRBJ1-5, with TRBD1 matching over 8 bases. The CDR3 runs 12 residues. V shed 8 bases and J 6 bases; nucleotides not matched to a gene: 3. CDR1 MGHDK and CDR2 SYGVNS come from the germline V gene.

This clonotype has more than one count but fewer than ten. The V and J genes are TRBV6-4 and TRBJ1-5; TRBD1 matches 9 bases. The CDR3 loop spans 14 amino acids. Germline V gene sequence: CDR1 MRHNA, CDR2 SNTAGT. Losses at the gene ends were 7 bases for V and 4 bases for J; bases not matched to a gene: 5. The CDR3 is CASIYRGRNQPQHF. The CDR3, as DNA: TGTGCCAGCATTTACAGGGGGCGGAATCAGCCCCAGCATTTT.